Below are 14 T cell receptor beta chains sequenced from a single sample in a study of human thymus T cells. The data were produced by immunoSEQ multiplex PCR, yet TCRdb's version contains in-frame clones alone and is incomplete. The data show tens of thousands of clones, with 94% seen just once and roughly 0.13% held by the top ten. The sequencing sample was made of blood. Receptor source: a boy under two years old with a congenital heart defect but otherwise immunologically healthy.

The chain combines TRBV5-1 with TRBJ2-1; 7 nucleotides line up with TRBD2. Trimming took 4 bases from V and 0 from J; bases not matched to a gene: 10. The CDR3 is 17 amino acids. Germline V gene sequence: CDR1 SGHRS, CDR2 YFSETQ. The CDR3: CASSPGGGHSSYNEQFF. The CDR3 DNA reads TGCGCCAGCAGCCCGGGGGGAGGGCACAGCTCCTACAATGAGCAGTTCTTC.

The rearrangement links TRBV27 to TRBJ1-2; D gene unclear. Germline CDR1 reads MNHEY; CDR2 reads SMNVEV (reference sequence). This CDR3 is 11 amino acids long. Trimming took 6 bases from V and 0 from J, leaving 2 bases between them. CDR3: CASRTNYGYTF. In DNA form, the CDR3 reads TGTGCCAGCAGGACTAACTATGGCTACACCTTC.

The V and J genes are TRBV4-1 and TRBJ2-4; a possible D gene is TRBD1 (5 bases). This CDR3 has 15 amino acids. The germline V gene encodes CDR1 MGHRA and CDR2 YSYEKL. V gave up 0 bases and J gave up 5 bases, with 11 bases separating them. CDR3 sequence reads: CASSQEDPGQNIQYF. As DNA, the CDR3 is TGCGCCAGCAGCCAAGAGGATCCAGGGCAAAACATTCAGTACTTC.

The table lists this clone with a count of one. The chain uses TRBV5-1 and TRBJ2-3; D might be TRBD2 (6 bases). CDR3 length: 16 residues. From germline, CDR1 is SGHRS and CDR2 YFSETQ. The V end lost 4 bases, the J end lost 0 bases, and 15 bases lay between the germline ends. The CDR3 loop is CASSALTRDSTDTQYF. The CDR3 nucleotides are TGCGCCAGCAGCGCACTGACTAGGGATAGCACAGATACGCAGTATTTT.

The V and J genes are TRBV10-3 and TRBJ1-4; D remains ambiguous. From germline, CDR1 is ENHRY and CDR2 SYGVKD. The germline V and J ends were trimmed by 4 bases and 0 bases, with 15 bases remaining between them. There are 17 residues in the CDR3. The CDR3 loop reads CAISALLLGATNEKLFF. In nucleotides, the CDR3 is TGTGCCATCAGTGCTCTCCTGCTGGGTGCAACTAATGAAAAACTGTTTTTT.

This chain joins TRBV18 and TRBJ1-5; TRBD1 agrees at 9 bases. The ends lost 4 bases at V and 7 bases at J; junction bases unmatched: 2. The CDR3 has 13 residues. Germline V gene sequence: CDR1 KGHSH, CDR2 LQKENI. DNA for the CDR3: TGTGCCAGCTCACAAACAGGGGGCCAGCCCCAGCATTTT. Its translation is CASSQTGGQPQHF.

The gene calls are TRBV30 and TRBJ1-1; 9 bases are shared with TRBD1. The V gene's germline CDR1 is GTSNPN and CDR2 SVGIG (reference sequence). The CDR3 runs 19 residues. The ends lost 2 bases at V and 0 bases at J; junction bases unmatched: 16. CDR3 sequence: CAWSPGTGFFPMMNTEAFF. Written as DNA, the CDR3 is TGTGCCTGGAGTCCCGGGACAGGGTTCTTTCCGATGATGAACACTGAAGCTTTCTTT.

This chain joins TRBV30 and TRBJ1-5; D is uncertain. This CDR3 is built from 15 residues. The germline V gene encodes CDR1 GTSNPN and CDR2 SVGIG (reference sequence). Trimming removed 2 bases from V and 1 base from J, with 12 bases in between. CDR3 coding DNA: TGTGCCTGGAGTAACGGGGAGAGGAGCAATCAGCCCCAGCATTTT. This codes for CAWSNGERSNQPQHF.

The gene calls are TRBV5-4 and TRBJ2-7; D is ambiguous. V lost 0 bases, J lost 4 bases, and 11 bases lay in between. Per germline, CDR1 SGHNT and CDR2 YYREEE (reference sequence). The CDR3 is 14 residues long. CDR3 sequence reads: CASSLGQRNYEQYF. CDR3 nucleotides: TGTGCCAGCAGCTTGGGGCAGAGAAATTACGAGCAGTACTTC.

The gene calls are TRBV13 and TRBJ2-1, with D possibly matching TRBD2 (7 bases). In germline, CDR1 is PRHDT, CDR2 FYEKMQ (reference sequence). The CDR3 covers 15 residues. V lost 4 bases, J lost 8 bases, and 18 bases lay in between. This CDR3 is CASSSTGGPIYEQFF. The CDR3 coding sequence is TGTGCCAGCAGCTCGACCGGGGGGCCAATCTATGAGCAGTTCTTC.

The rearrangement uses TRBV6-6 and TRBJ1-1, with 10 bases lining up with TRBD1. V trimming: 6 bases; J trimming: 6 bases; junction bases outside the gene matches: 13. In germline, CDR1 is MNHNY, CDR2 SVGAGI (reference sequence). The length of the CDR3 is 16 residues. CDR3 amino acids: CASRYNRDRGSAEAFF. In DNA, the CDR3 is TGTGCCAGCAGGTATAACCGGGACAGGGGATCGGCTGAAGCTTTCTTT.

The V gene is TRBV6-5, the J gene TRBJ2-2; D is possibly TRBD2 (6 bases). CDR1 MNHEY and CDR2 SVGAGI come from the germline V gene. The ends were cut back, 6 bases at V and 4 bases at J, with 15 bases in the middle. CDR3 size: 15 residues. The CDR3 region has the DNA TGTGCCAGCAGCTCATCCGGGGGAGGCACCGGGGAGCTGTTTTTT. This encodes CASSSSGGGTGELFF.

A single count supports this clone. The chain carries TRBV4-1 and TRBJ2-5; 8 positions agree with TRBD2. From germline, CDR1 is MGHRA and CDR2 YSYEKL. J lost 2 bases, V lost 1 base, and 6 bases had no gene match. The CDR3 spans 16 residues. The CDR3 loop reads CASSQVGSGIQETQYF. The CDR3 coding sequence is TGCGCCAGCAGCCAAGTGGGTAGCGGGATTCAAGAGACCCAGTACTTC.

The chain is built from TRBV10-3 and TRBJ2-3; no clear D. V lost 4 bases and J 2 bases, leaving 13 bases between the germline ends. CDR1 ENHRY and CDR2 SYGVKD come from the germline V gene. This CDR3 region has 15 residues. CDR3 region: CAISGATSSTDTQYF. The CDR3 DNA is TGTGCCATCAGTGGTGCCACGAGTTCCACAGATACGCAGTATTTT.